These 7 T cell receptor beta chains share one sample of origin, sequenced in a study of T-cell reconstitution after alpha-beta-depleted transplantation in children. The authors prepared the TCRbeta library with unique molecular identifiers. TCRdb itself ran the PCR reads through MiXCR, one entry per CDR3 protein. The data contain 450,000 to 600,000 distinct CDR3 sequences, 10% to 15% of them singletons. The sample here was PBMCs, mostly from graft donor cells, taken 360 days after TCRalphabeta/CD19-depleted stem cell transplant. The source is a male patient under 18 who had a stem cell transplant for acute myeloid leukemia, so the T cells may come from the graft donor.

The sample holds many counts of this clonotype. The V call is TRBV5-6, the J call TRBJ2-3, with D uncertain. Looked up from germline, CDR1 is SGHDT and CDR2 is YYEEEE. V was clipped by 0 bases and J by 2 bases, with 13 bases between them. The CDR3 contains 16 residues. The CDR3 bases are TGTGCCAGCAGCTTGGACCGAGTATGGACCACAGATACGCAGTATTTT. Protein product: CASSLDRVWTTDTQYF.

Ten or more counts support this clonotype. Here the CDR3 reads CASSLRLAGEQFF. The DNA for the CDR3 is TGTGCCAGCAGCCTGCGACTAGCCGGTGAGCAGTTCTTC. The chain recombines TRBV7-3 with TRBJ2-1; 7 positions match TRBD2. V shed 5 bases and J 9 bases; nucleotides not matched to a gene: 7. CDR1 and CDR2 (germline): SGHTA, FQGTGA. The CDR3 contains 13 residues.

This clonotype was detected ten times or more. V is TRBV28 and J is TRBJ2-6; D may be TRBD2 (6 bases). V gave up 7 bases and J gave up 12 bases, with 16 bases separating them. The CDR3 runs 13 residues. Germline CDR1 MDHEN, CDR2 SYDVKM. The DNA of the CDR3 is TGTGCCAGCACCTCGGGGGTTTCTCGCGTCCTGACTTTC. It encodes CASTSGVSRVLTF.

There are many counts of this clonotype. This chain joins TRBV29-1 and TRBJ2-2; D assignment may be TRBD1 or TRBD2 (5 bases each). The CDR3 is 11 residues long. Per the germline V gene, CDR1 is SQVTM and CDR2 is ANQGSEA. The CDR3 coding sequence is TGCAGTGGGACGGACACCGGGGAGCTGTTTTTT. Protein sequence: CSGTDTGELFF.

This clonotype was seen a handful of times. The V call is TRBV20-1, the J call TRBJ2-1; 9 bases are a match to TRBD2. The V and J ends lost 1 base and 4 bases, in that order; junction bases with no gene match: 14. The CDR3 is made up of 18 amino acids. Germline V gene data show CDR1 as DFQATT and CDR2 as SNEGSKA (reference sequence). The CDR3, as DNA: TGCAGTGCTAGAGTAGGGATCGCTAGCGGGGAGACATACAATGAGCAGTTCTTC. Translation gives CSARVGIASGETYNEQFF.

This clonotype was found many times. The chain carries TRBV6-1 and TRBJ2-7; D ambiguous. The germline V gene encodes CDR1 MNHNS and CDR2 SASEGT. The V end lost 5 bases, the J end lost 1 base, and 9 bases lay between the germline ends. The CDR3 runs to 13 residues. This chain's CDR3 is CASSKDRSYEQYF. CDR3 nucleotide sequence: TGTGCCAGCAGTAAGGACCGATCCTACGAGCAGTACTTC.

This sequence joins TRBV4-1 and TRBJ2-1, with D possibly matching TRBD1 (7 bases). V dropped 1 base and J dropped 9 bases, with 37 bases sitting between them. CDR1 is MGHRA and CDR2 is YSYEKL in the germline V gene. This CDR3 spans 22 amino acids. CDR3 region: CASSQGDPPDRTFPGLLREQFF. DNA of the CDR3: TGCGCCAGCAGCCAAGGAGACCCCCCGGACAGGACCTTCCCGGGACTGCTTCGTGAGCAGTTCTTC.